This TCR beta chain was sequenced in a study of spatial heterogeneity in lung cancer. Study-level information: Beta-chain sequences consistently outnumbered alpha-chain sequences in detection. Points from the study as a whole: Among tumor T cells, estimated coverage was approximately 7% for alpha chains and roughly 13% for beta chains. One measure, the expanded intratumoral alpha and beta TCR count, tracked tumor mutation counts.

Every TCR cDNA molecule carried a tag that served as a unique molecular identifier. TCRdb redid the calling of the 5' RACE reads with MiXCR, one entry per CDR3 protein. Here the sample spans around 3,000 distinct CDR3 sequences, about 6.9% being singletons. This clonotype was seen a handful of times. Its antigen is not known. The CDR3 spans 13 residues. The V end lost 0 bases, the J end lost 8 bases, and 5 bases lay between the germline ends. Germline CDR1 reads MNHEY; CDR2 reads SVGAGI. Time point denoted: sample taken at primary tumor resection. Whole RNA, which was extracted from tumor, nontumor lung tissue or frozen PBMC, was sequenced without any cell sorting.

Sequences were derived from lung tumor tissue, sampled at surgery. The chain joins TRBV6-5 to TRBJ1-6; TRBD1 is a possible D gene (5 bases). The sequence came from a male donor with early-stage non-small cell lung cancer. The chain's CDR3 is CASSYSGDSPLHF. The CDR3 DNA reads TGTGCCAGCAGTTACTCGGGGGATTCACCCCTCCACTTT.